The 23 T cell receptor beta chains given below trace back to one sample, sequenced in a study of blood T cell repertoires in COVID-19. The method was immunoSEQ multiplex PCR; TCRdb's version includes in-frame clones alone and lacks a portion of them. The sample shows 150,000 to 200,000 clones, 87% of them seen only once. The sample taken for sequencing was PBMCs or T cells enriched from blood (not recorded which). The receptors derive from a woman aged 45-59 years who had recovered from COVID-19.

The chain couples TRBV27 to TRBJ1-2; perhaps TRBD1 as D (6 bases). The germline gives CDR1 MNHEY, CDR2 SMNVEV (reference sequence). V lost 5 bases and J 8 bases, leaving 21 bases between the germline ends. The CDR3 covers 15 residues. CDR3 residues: CASSQNPLQGSGYTF. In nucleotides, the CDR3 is TGTGCCAGCAGTCAGAATCCCCTTCAGGGGAGCGGCTACACCTTC.

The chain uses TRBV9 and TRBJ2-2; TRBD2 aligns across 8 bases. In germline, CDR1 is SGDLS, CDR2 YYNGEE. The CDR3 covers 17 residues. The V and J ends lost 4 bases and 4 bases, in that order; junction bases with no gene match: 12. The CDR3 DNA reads TGTGCCAGCAGCCCTAGGGCATTCGGGAGGGCCACCGGGGAGCTGTTTTTT. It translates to CASSPRAFGRATGELFF.

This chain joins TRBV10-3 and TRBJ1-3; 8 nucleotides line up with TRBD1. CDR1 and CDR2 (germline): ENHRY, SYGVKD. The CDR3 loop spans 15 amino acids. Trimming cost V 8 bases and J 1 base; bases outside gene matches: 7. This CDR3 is CAIPRTGWSGNTIYF. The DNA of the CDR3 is TGTGCCATCCCCAGGACAGGGTGGTCTGGAAACACCATATATTTT.

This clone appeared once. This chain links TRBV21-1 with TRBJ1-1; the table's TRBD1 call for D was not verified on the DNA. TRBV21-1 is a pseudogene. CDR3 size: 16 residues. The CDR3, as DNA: TGTGCCAGCAGCAAAGAATCCTCAGGGGGCCTCACTGAAGCTTTCTTT. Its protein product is CASSKESSGGLTEAFF.

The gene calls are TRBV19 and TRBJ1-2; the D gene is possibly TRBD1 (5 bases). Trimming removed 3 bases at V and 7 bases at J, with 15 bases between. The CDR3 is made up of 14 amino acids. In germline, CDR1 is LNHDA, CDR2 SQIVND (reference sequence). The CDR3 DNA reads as TGTGCCAGTAGTATCCTGGACACGCCGGGTGGCTACACCTTC. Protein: CASSILDTPGGYTF.

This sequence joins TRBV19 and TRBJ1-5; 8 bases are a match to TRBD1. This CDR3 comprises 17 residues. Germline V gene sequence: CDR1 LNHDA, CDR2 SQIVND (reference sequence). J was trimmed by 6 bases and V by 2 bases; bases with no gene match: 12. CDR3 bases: TGTGCCAGTAGTATAATCAGGGGGCCCTACGGAGGTCAGCCCCAGCATTTT. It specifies CASSIIRGPYGGQPQHF.

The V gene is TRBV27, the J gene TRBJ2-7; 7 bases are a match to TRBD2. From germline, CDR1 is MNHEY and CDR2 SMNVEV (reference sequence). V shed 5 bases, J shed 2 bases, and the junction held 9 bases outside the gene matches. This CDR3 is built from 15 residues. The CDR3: CASSTIGGSPYEQYF. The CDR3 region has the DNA TGTGCCAGCAGTACAATAGGCGGGAGCCCCTACGAGCAGTACTTC.

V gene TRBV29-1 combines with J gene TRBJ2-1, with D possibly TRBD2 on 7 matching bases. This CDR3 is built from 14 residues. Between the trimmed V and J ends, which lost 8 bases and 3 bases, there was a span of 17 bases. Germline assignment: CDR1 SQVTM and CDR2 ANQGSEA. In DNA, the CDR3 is TGCAGCTCCGAGGGGGGGGCGGACTACAATGAGCAGTTCTTC. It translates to CSSEGGADYNEQFF.

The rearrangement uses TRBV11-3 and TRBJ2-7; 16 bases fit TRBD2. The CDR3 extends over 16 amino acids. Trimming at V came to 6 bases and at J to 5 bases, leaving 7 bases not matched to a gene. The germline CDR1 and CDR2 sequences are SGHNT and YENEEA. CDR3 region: CASRSGTSGRVNEQYF. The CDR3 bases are TGTGCCAGCAGATCCGGGACTAGCGGGAGGGTCAACGAGCAGTACTTC. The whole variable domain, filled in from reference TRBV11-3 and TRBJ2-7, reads EAGVVQSPRYKIIEKKQPVAFWCNPISGHNTLYWYLQNLGQGPELLIRYENEEAVDDSQLPKDRFSAERLKGVDSTLKIQPAELGDSAVYLCASRSGTSGRVNEQYFGPGTRLTVT.

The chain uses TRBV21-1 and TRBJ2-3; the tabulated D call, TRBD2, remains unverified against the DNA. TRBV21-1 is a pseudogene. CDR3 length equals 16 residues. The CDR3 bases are TGTGCCAGCAGCCGGAACCGGGTCATGGGCACAGATACGCAGTATTTT. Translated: CASSRNRVMGTDTQYF.

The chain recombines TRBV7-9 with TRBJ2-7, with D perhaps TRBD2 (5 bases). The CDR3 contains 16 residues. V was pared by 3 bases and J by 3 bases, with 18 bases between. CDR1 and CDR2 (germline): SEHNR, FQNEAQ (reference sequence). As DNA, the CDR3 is TGTGCCAGCAGCTTTGGTTCCCGGGGTTCGGGCTACGAGCAGTACTTC. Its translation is CASSFGSRGSGYEQYF.

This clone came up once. CDR3 DNA sequence: TGTGCCAGCAGCTGGTCTAGCGGACCCTACAATGAGCAGTTCTTC. Translation: CASSWSSGPYNEQFF. The genes are TRBV11-2 and TRBJ2-1; 7 nucleotides line up with TRBD2. The CDR3 length is 15 residues. Germline V gives CDR1 SGHAT, CDR2 FQNNGV. V lost 4 bases to trimming and J lost 2 bases; unmatched junction nucleotides: 5.

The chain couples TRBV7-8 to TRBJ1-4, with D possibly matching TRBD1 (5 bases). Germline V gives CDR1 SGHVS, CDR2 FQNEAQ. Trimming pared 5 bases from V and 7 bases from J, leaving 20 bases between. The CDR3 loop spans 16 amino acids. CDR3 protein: CASSTTTGPGGEKLFF. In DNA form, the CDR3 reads TGTGCCAGCAGCACCACTACCGGGCCCGGGGGTGAAAAACTGTTTTTT.

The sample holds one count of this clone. The CDR3: CASSPLGTGARGNTEAFF. In DNA, the CDR3 is TGTGCCAGCTCACCCCTCGGGACAGGGGCCCGAGGGAACACTGAAGCTTTCTTT. This rearrangement joins TRBV18 to TRBJ1-1, with 10 bases aligning to TRBD1. CDR1 and CDR2 from the germline V gene are KGHSH and LQKENI. The CDR3 is 18 residues long. The J segment lost 1 base and the V segment lost 3 bases, leaving 11 bases of the junction unmatched.

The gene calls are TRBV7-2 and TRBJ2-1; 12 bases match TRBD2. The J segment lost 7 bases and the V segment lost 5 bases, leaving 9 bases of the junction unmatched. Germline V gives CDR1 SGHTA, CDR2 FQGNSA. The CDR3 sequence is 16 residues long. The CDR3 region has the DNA TGTGCCAGCAGCAGACCCGGACTAGCGGGGAAGAATGAGCAGTTCTTC. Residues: CASSRPGLAGKNEQFF.

This CDR3 is CASSPGEWHSSYNEQFF. CDR3 coding DNA: TGTGCCAGCAGCCCAGGCGAGTGGCACAGCTCCTACAATGAGCAGTTCTTC. The chain combines TRBV11-3 with TRBJ2-1, with no clear D. Germline V gene sequence: CDR1 SGHNT, CDR2 YENEEA. The CDR3 runs to 17 residues. V was pared by 5 bases and J by 0 bases, with 17 bases between.

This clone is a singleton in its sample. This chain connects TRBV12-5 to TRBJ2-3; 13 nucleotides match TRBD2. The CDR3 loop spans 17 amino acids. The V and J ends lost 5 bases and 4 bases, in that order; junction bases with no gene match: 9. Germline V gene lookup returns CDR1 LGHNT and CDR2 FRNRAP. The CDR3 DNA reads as TGTGCTAGTGGTCCGGGACTAGCGGGACCTCTGGCAGATACGCAGTATTTT. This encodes CASGPGLAGPLADTQYF.

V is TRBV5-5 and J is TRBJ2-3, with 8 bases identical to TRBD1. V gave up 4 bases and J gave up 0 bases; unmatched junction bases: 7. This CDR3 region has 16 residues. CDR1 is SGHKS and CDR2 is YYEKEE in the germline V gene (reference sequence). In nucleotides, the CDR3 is TGTGCCAGCAGCCCCGACAGGGGCGGTAGCACAGATACGCAGTATTTT. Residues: CASSPDRGGSTDTQYF.

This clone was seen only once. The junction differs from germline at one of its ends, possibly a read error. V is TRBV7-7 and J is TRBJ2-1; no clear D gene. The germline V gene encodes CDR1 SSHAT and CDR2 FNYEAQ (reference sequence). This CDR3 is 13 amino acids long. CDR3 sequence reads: CASSLGQSNEQFF. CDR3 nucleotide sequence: TGTGCTAGCAGCTTAGGGCAGTCCAATGAGCAGTTCTTC.

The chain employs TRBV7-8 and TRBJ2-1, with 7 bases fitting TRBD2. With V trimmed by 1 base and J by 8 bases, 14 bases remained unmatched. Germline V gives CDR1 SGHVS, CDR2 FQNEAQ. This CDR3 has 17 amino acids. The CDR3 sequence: CASSLGPFGGRADEQFF. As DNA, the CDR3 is TGTGCCAGCAGCTTAGGGCCCTTTGGGGGGAGGGCCGATGAGCAGTTCTTC.

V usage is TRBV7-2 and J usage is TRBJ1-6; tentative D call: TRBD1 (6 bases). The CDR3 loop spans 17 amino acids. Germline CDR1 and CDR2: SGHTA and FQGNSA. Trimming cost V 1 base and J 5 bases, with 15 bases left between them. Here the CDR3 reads CASSLGVAGADNSPLHF. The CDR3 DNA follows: TGTGCCAGCAGCTTAGGGGTCGCGGGGGCGGATAATTCACCCCTCCACTTT.

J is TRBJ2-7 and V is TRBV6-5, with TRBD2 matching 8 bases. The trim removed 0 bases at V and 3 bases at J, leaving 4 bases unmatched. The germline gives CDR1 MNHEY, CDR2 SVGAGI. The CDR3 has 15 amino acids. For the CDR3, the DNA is TGTGCCAGCAGTTACTCCGGCGGGAGGCTCTACGAGCAGTACTTC. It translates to CASSYSGGRLYEQYF.

The CDR3 sequence is CASSLDDRGFYGYTF. CDR3 DNA sequence: TGTGCCAGCAGCTTAGACGACAGGGGCTTCTATGGCTACACCTTC. The V gene is TRBV7-6, the J gene TRBJ1-2; 8 bases are shared with TRBD1. Germline V gene lookup returns CDR1 SGHVS and CDR2 FNYEAQ. Unmatched junction bases numbered 5, after V lost 1 base and J lost 4 bases. The CDR3 spans 15 residues.